This is a list of T cell receptor beta chains from one sample in a study of blood T cell repertoires in COVID-19. Sequencing was performed with immunoSEQ multiplex PCR; in TCRdb, only in-frame clones are kept and a portion is missing. This table has some 200,000 clones, over 80% appearing once. Specimen: PBMCs or T cells enriched from blood (not recorded which). The receptors shown here come from a man aged 18 to 30 with acute COVID-19. The CDR3 runs from the conserved cysteine through the conserved F or W. D genes are given only for firm matches. Clone size is given for some rows only: seen once, a few or many times, or a class if the clone is expanded.

J gene: TRBJ2-1
clone size: once
D gene: -
V gene: TRBV6-1
CDR3 DNA: TGTGCCAGCAGTGAAACGGAAGCGGGCCGCCCAGCCTACAATGAGCAGTTCTTC
CDR3 protein: CASSETEAGRPAYNEQFF

J gene: TRBJ2-7
clone size: -
D gene: -
V gene: TRBV11-2
CDR3 DNA: TGTGCCAGCAGCCCCCCGGGTCACGAGCAGTACTTC
CDR3 protein: CASSPPGHEQYF

J gene: TRBJ2-3
clone size: -
D gene: -
V gene: TRBV30
CDR3 DNA: TGTGCCTGGAGTCTAGGGGCAGTGGCGGATACGCAGTATTTT
CDR3 protein: CAWSLGAVADTQYF

J gene: TRBJ1-3
clone size: -
D gene: -
V gene: TRBV6-5
CDR3 DNA: TGTGCCAGCAACTCACTTTACTCTGGAAACACCATATATTTT
CDR3 protein: CASNSLYSGNTIYF

J gene: TRBJ2-2
clone size: -
D gene: TRBD2
V gene: TRBV24-1
CDR3 DNA: TGTGCCACCAGTGGCTTTAGCGGGAGAAGAGACGGGGAGCTGTTTTTT
CDR3 protein: CATSGFSGRRDGELFF

J gene: TRBJ2-1
clone size: few
D gene: TRBD2
V gene: TRBV7-3
CDR3 DNA: TGTGCCAGCAGCACCCTGGGCGGGAGGGCCGAGGTGGAGCAGTTCTTC
CDR3 protein: CASSTLGGRAEVEQFF

J gene: TRBJ2-1
clone size: -
D gene: TRBD2
V gene: TRBV7-8
CDR3 DNA: TGTGCCAGCAGCCGACTAGCGGGAGGCTCCGCCCCCTACAATGAGCAGTTCTTC
CDR3 protein: CASSRLAGGSAPYNEQFF

J gene: TRBJ1-2
clone size: -
D gene: -
V gene: TRBV5-1
CDR3 DNA: TGCGCCAGCACTGACAGCAGGGTCGATGGCTACACCTTC
CDR3 protein: CASTDSRVDGYTF

J gene: TRBJ2-3
clone size: many
D gene: TRBD2
V gene: TRBV4-2
CDR3 DNA: TGTGCCAGCAGCCAAGGACTAGCGGGAGCAGATACGCAGTATTTT
CDR3 protein: CASSQGLAGADTQYF

J gene: TRBJ1-2
clone size: -
D gene: TRBD1
V gene: TRBV27
CDR3 DNA: TGTGCCAGCAGTATGACAGGGGGCGATGGCTACACCTTC
CDR3 protein: CASSMTGGDGYTF

J gene: TRBJ2-2
clone size: -
D gene: TRBD2
V gene: TRBV7-9
CDR3 DNA: TGTGCCAGCAGCCCGCCTAGCGGGCCTTCCAACGGGGAGCTGTTTTTT
CDR3 protein: CASSPPSGPSNGELFF

J gene: TRBJ2-7
clone size: few
D gene: TRBD2
V gene: TRBV7-2
CDR3 DNA: TGTGCCAGCAGCACCGGACTAGCGGGAAGCCACGAGCAGTACTTC
CDR3 protein: CASSTGLAGSHEQYF

J gene: TRBJ1-1
clone size: -
D gene: -
V gene: TRBV19
CDR3 DNA: TGTGCCAGTAGTATGGGAGGGGGGGGCACTGAAGCTTTCTTT
CDR3 protein: CASSMGGGGTEAFF

J gene: TRBJ1-1
clone size: -
D gene: -
V gene: TRBV19
CDR3 DNA: TGTGCCAGTAGTAGGGGGGGTCAGGGGAGATCGGCCACTGAAGCTTTCTTT
CDR3 protein: CASSRGGQGRSATEAFF

J gene: TRBJ1-1
clone size: -
D gene: TRBD1
V gene: TRBV2
CDR3 DNA: TGTGCCAGCAGTGCTGAGACAGGGGACCCTGAAGCTTTCTTT
CDR3 protein: CASSAETGDPEAFF

J gene: TRBJ2-7
clone size: -
D gene: TRBD1
V gene: TRBV14
CDR3 DNA: TGTGCCAGCAGCCTCACAGGGGACCGAATCTACGAGCAGTACTTC
CDR3 protein: CASSLTGDRIYEQYF

J gene: TRBJ2-7
clone size: -
D gene: -
V gene: TRBV10-3
CDR3 DNA: TGTGCCATCAGTGATACAGGGCCTTGGGACGAGCAGTACTTC
CDR3 protein: CAISDTGPWDEQYF

J gene: TRBJ2-1
clone size: -
D gene: TRBD2
V gene: TRBV9
CDR3 DNA: TGTGCCAGCAGCGTGCTAGCGGGAGGGACCTACAATGAGCAGTTCTTC
CDR3 protein: CASSVLAGGTYNEQFF

J gene: TRBJ2-4
clone size: -
D gene: -
V gene: TRBV19
CDR3 DNA: TGTGCCAGTAGCAAGGAGGGCGGGGATCGGAACATTCAGTACTTC
CDR3 protein: CASSKEGGDRNIQYF

J gene: TRBJ2-7
clone size: -
D gene: TRBD1
V gene: TRBV7-2
CDR3 DNA: TGTGCCAGCAGCTTAAGCAGGGGGAGTGAGCAGTACTTC
CDR3 protein: CASSLSRGSEQYF

J gene: TRBJ1-1
clone size: -
D gene: -
V gene: TRBV5-1
CDR3 DNA: TGCGCCAGCGATTCCGGGGGGAACACTGAAGCTTTCTTT
CDR3 protein: CASDSGGNTEAFF

J gene: TRBJ2-2
clone size: -
D gene: -
V gene: TRBV13
CDR3 DNA: TGTGCCAGCAGCTCGTTAGCGGAGAACACCGGGGAGCTGTTTTTT
CDR3 protein: CASSSLAENTGELFF

J gene: TRBJ1-2
clone size: -
D gene: -
V gene: TRBV24-1
CDR3 DNA: TGTGCCACCAGTGATTTGGTACAGGGCGGTGGCTACACCTTC
CDR3 protein: CATSDLVQGGGYTF

J gene: TRBJ2-2
clone size: once
D gene: -
V gene: TRBV25-1
CDR3 DNA: TGTGCCAGCAGCCCCCCTGGAGGGAGTTTGATCGGGGAGCTGTTTTTT
CDR3 protein: CASSPPGGSLIGELFF

J gene: TRBJ1-2
clone size: -
D gene: TRBD1
V gene: TRBV5-1
CDR3 DNA: TGCGCCAGCAGCTTTGGGACAGGGGAGAACTATGGCTACACCTTC
CDR3 protein: CASSFGTGENYGYTF

J gene: TRBJ2-3
clone size: -
D gene: TRBD2
V gene: TRBV7-9
CDR3 DNA: TGTGCCAGCAGCTTAGGAGGGGGACTAGCGGGCCCCTACATCCATACGCAGTATTTT
CDR3 protein: CASSLGGGLAGPYIHTQYF